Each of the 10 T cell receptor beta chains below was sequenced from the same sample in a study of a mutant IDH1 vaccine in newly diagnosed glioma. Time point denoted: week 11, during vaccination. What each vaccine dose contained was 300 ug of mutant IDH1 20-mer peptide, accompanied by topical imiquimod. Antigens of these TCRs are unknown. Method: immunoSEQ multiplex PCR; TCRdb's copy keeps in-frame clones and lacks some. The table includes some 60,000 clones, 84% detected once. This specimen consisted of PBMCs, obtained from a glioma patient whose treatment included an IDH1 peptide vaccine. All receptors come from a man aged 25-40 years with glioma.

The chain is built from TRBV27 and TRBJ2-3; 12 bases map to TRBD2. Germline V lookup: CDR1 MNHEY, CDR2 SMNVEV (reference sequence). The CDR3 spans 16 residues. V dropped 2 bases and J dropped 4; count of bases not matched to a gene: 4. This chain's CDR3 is CASSLTSGRPADTQYF. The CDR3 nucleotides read TGTGCCAGCAGTTTAACTAGCGGGAGGCCCGCAGATACGCAGTATTTT.

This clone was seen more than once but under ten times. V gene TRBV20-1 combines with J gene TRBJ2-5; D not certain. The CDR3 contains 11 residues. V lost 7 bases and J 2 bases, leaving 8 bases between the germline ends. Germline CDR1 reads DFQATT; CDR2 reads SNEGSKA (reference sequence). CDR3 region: CSGELQETQYF. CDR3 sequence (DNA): TGCAGTGGTGAACTACAAGAGACCCAGTACTTC.

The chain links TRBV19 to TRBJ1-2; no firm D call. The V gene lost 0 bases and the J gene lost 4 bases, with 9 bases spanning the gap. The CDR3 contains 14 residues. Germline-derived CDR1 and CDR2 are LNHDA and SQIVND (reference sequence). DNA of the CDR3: TGTGCCAGTAGTATAGATCCAGGCCCCTATGGCTACACCTTC. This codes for CASSIDPGPYGYTF.

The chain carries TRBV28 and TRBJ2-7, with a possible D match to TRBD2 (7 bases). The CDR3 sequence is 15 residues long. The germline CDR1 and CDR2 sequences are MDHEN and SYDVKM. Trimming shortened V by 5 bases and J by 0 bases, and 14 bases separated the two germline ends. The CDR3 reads CASSRGAPTSYEQYF. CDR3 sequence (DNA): TGTGCCAGCAGTCGGGGGGCCCCTACCTCCTACGAGCAGTACTTC. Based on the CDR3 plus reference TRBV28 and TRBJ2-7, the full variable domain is DVKVTQSSRYLVKRTGEKVFLECVQDMDHENMFWYRQDPGLGLRLIYFSYDVKMKEKGDIPEGYSVSREKKERFSLILESASTNQTSMYLCASSRGAPTSYEQYFGPGTRLTVT.

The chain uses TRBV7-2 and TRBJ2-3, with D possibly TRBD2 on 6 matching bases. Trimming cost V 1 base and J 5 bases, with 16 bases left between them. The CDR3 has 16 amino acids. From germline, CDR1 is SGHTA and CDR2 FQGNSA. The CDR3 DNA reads TGTGCCAGCAGCTTAGGTAGCGGCCCCGATATAGATACGCAGTATTTT. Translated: CASSLGSGPDIDTQYF.

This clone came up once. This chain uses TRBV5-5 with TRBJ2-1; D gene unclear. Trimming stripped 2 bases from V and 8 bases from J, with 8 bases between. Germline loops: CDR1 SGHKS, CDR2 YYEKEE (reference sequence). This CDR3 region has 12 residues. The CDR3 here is CASSFQIDEQFF. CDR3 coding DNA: TGTGCCAGCAGCTTCCAAATCGATGAGCAGTTCTTC.

The DNA for the CDR3 is TGTGCCAGCAGCCCACACGAACTAGGATATGGCTACACCTTC. It specifies CASSPHELGYGYTF. The chain combines TRBV7-2 with TRBJ1-2; D ambiguous. The length of the CDR3 is 14 residues. In germline, CDR1 is SGHTA, CDR2 FQGNSA. V was pared by 5 bases and J by 5 bases, with 15 bases between.

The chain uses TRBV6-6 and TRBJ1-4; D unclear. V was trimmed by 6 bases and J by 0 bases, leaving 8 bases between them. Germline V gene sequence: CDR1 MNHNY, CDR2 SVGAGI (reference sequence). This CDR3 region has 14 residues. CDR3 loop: CASRDTTTNEKLFF. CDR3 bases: TGTGCCAGCAGGGATACCACAACTAATGAAAAACTGTTTTTT.

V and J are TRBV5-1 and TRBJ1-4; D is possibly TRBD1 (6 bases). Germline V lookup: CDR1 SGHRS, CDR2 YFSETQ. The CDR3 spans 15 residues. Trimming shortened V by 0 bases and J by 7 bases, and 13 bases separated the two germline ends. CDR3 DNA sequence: TGCGCCAGCAGCTTGGGGCCGGGGGCAGGTGAAAAACTGTTTTTT. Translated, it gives CASSLGPGAGEKLFF. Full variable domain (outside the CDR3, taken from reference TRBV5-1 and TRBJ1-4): KAGVTQTPRYLIKTRGQQVTLSCSPISGHRSVSWYQQTPGQGLQFLFEYFSETQRNKGNFPGRFSGRQFSNSRSEMNVSTLELGDSALYLCASSLGPGAGEKLFFGSGTQLSVL.

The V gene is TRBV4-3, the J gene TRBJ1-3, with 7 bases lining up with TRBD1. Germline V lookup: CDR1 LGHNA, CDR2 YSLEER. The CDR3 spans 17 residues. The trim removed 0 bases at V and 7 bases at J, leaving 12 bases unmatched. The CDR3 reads CASSQDRGPGGSNTIYF. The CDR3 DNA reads TGCGCCAGCAGCCAAGATCGAGGCCCAGGGGGTAGTAACACCATATATTTT.